This TCR beta chain was identified in a study of memory CD4+ T cells and cytomegalovirus serostatus. Background on the study: Donors were healthy Belgian adults, several CMV seropositive and 24 seronegative.

This clone showed up just a few times. Measured with immunoSEQ multiplex PCR; TCRdb has only the in-frame clones, and not every one. The sample lists under 50,000 clones; about 73% were seen once. Trimming at V came to 0 bases and at J to 3 bases, leaving 10 bases not matched to a gene. The germline gives CDR1 LNHDA, CDR2 SQIVND (reference sequence). There are 18 residues in the CDR3. Single viable CD3+CD4+CD8-CD45RO+ cells were sorted as the memory CD4+ T cells. The rearrangement links TRBV19 to TRBJ2-4; TRBD2 agrees at 8 bases. This clonotype was sampled from an adult in good health and CMV-seronegative. Sequencing was performed on memory CD4+ T cells from blood. The CDR3 region is CASSIDGGLVTGKNIQYF. In DNA, the CDR3 is TGTGCCAGTAGTATAGATGGGGGACTAGTCACAGGCAAAAACATTCAGTACTTC. The entire variable domain, with the rest obtained from reference TRBV19 and TRBJ2-4, is as follows: DGGITQSPKYLFRKEGQNVTLSCEQNLNHDAMYWYRQDPGQGLRLIYYSQIVNDFQKGDIAEGYSVSREKKESFPLTVTSAQKNPTAFYLCASSIDGGLVTGKNIQYFGAGTRLSVL.